What follows describes a single T cell receptor beta chain. This record comes from a study of blood T cell repertoires in COVID-19. In the original analysis: Estimates of nucleated cell counts were drawn from the amplification of reference gene primers. Produced via immunoSEQ multiplex PCR; TCRdb's table is partial and in-frame only. The D gene and trimming were derived from the DNA, and the V and J assignments and clone size from that table. The table lists 450,000 to 500,000 clones, approximately 86% of them singletons. Either two negative PCRs, clearance, or symptom resolution qualified Cohort 3 donors as recovered. This CDR3 has 14 residues. V dropped 10 bases and J dropped 5; count of bases not matched to a gene: 7. CDR1 and CDR2 (germline): MNHEY, SVGAGI.

The receptor's source is a woman younger than 35 who had recovered from COVID-19. The rearrangement links TRBV6-5 to TRBJ1-5, with 11 bases fitting TRBD1. Sequencing was done on a sample of PBMCs or T cells enriched from blood (not recorded which). For the CDR3, the DNA is TGTGCCATCGGACCGGGACAGGGGGATCAGCCCCAGCATTTT. This encodes CAIGPGQGDQPQHF.